This entry describes one TCR beta chain. The source of the sample is a study of blood T cell repertoires in COVID-19. Assay: immunoSEQ multiplex PCR; the TCRdb copy retains only in-frame clones and omits some. The table has a few hundred thousand clones, nearly 90% seen once. CDR1 is ENHRY and CDR2 is SYGVKD in the germline V gene. V was cut by 4 bases and J by 1 base, with 20 bases left in between. The CDR3 consists of 17 residues. Clinical history as reported by participants underpinned cohort assignment. The V gene is TRBV10-3, the J gene TRBJ2-7; maybe TRBD1 (7 bases). Sequencing used PBMCs or T cells enriched from blood (not recorded which). The sequence came from a woman between 18 and 29 years old with acute COVID-19. The CDR3: CAISGPLEGAGSYEQYF. The DNA for the CDR3 is TGTGCCATCAGTGGACCCTTGGAGGGGGCCGGGTCCTACGAGCAGTACTTC.